This TCR beta chain was recovered during a study of blood T cell repertoires in COVID-19. Generated by immunoSEQ multiplex PCR, the TCRdb table keeps only in-frame clones and is missing some. Of 150,000 to 160,000 clones listed, around nine tenths are singletons. The CDR3 is made up of 11 amino acids. The V end lost 8 bases, the J end lost 7 bases, and 11 bases lay between the germline ends. The germline V gene encodes CDR1 LGHDT and CDR2 YNNKEL (reference sequence). The chain uses TRBV3-1 (or the pseudogene TRBV3-2) and TRBJ1-2; the D is unclear. Sequences were obtained from peripheral blood. The clonotype comes from a woman aged 70-85 years with acute or convalescent COVID-19. The CDR3 coding sequence is TGTGCCAGCGCCCAGGCCGGTGGCTACACCTTC. This codes for CASAQAGGYTF.